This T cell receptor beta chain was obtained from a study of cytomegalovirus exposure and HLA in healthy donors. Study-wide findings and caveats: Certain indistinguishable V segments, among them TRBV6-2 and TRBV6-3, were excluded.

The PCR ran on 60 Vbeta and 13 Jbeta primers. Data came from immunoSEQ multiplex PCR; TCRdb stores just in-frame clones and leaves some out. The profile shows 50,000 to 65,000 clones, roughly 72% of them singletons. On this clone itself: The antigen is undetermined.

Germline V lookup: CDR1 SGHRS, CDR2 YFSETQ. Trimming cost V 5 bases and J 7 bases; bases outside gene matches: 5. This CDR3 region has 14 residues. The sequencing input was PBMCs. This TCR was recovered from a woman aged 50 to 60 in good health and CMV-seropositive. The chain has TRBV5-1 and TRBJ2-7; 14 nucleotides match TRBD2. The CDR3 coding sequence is TGCGCCAGCAGAGGACTAGCGGGAGGTTGGGAGCAGTACTTC. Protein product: CASRGLAGGWEQYF.